These 5 T cell receptor beta chains were sequenced from one sample in a study of early T cells in non-severe SARS-CoV-2 infection. TCRdb re-called the 5' RACE reads through MiXCR, storing one row per CDR3 protein. This table has about 55,000 distinct CDR3 sequences, 9.5% to 15% appearing once. Sequenced input: whole blood. These receptors all stem from an adult who was a healthcare worker with PCR-confirmed SARS-CoV-2 infection or an uninfected control (not recorded which).

The CDR3 region has the DNA TGTGCCAGCAATAGGGATCAAGAGACCCAGTACTTC. It encodes CASNRDQETQYF. The chain recombines TRBV7-9 with TRBJ2-5; D not resolved. Germline loops: CDR1 SEHNR, CDR2 FQNEAQ (reference sequence). The CDR3 contains 12 residues. Trimming took 7 bases from V and 2 from J, leaving 8 bases between them.

Ten or more counts support this clonotype. The chain combines TRBV5-1 with TRBJ1-1; D is uncertain. The CDR3 is 14 residues long. V shed 0 bases and J shed 0 bases, with 6 bases lying between them. Germline V CDR1 and CDR2: SGHRS, YFSETQ. This CDR3 reads CASSLDRVNTEAFF. The CDR3 bases are TGCGCCAGCAGCTTGGATAGGGTGAACACTGAAGCTTTCTTT.

This clonotype was found a few times. The chain carries TRBV6-6 and TRBJ2-3; unclear D gene. The CDR3 is 14 residues long. In germline, CDR1 is MNHNY, CDR2 SVGAGI (reference sequence). The V and J ends lost 0 bases and 4 bases respectively, with 8 bases between them. CDR3: CASSYSVAADTQYF. DNA of the CDR3: TGTGCCAGCAGTTACTCGGTGGCCGCAGATACGCAGTATTTT.

The rearrangement joins TRBV3-1 to TRBJ1-3; D is possibly TRBD1 (5 bases). The V end lost 0 bases, the J end lost 0 bases, and 9 bases lay between the germline ends. This CDR3 contains 16 residues. Looked up from germline, CDR1 is LGHDT and CDR2 is YNNKEL (reference sequence). This chain's CDR3 is CASSQEWGSSGNTIYF. The DNA of the CDR3 is TGTGCCAGCAGCCAAGAATGGGGGAGCTCTGGAAACACCATATATTTT.

This clonotype came up a few times. The DNA of the CDR3 is TGTGCCAGCAGTTTTGGTGCTAGCGGTGCCTACAATGAGCAGTTCTTC. Its protein product is CASSFGASGAYNEQFF. The gene calls are TRBV28 and TRBJ2-1; TRBD2 matches 7 bases. The CDR3 contains 16 residues. Germline CDR1 reads MDHEN; CDR2 reads SYDVKM. The V and J ends lost 3 bases and 2 bases, in that order; junction bases with no gene match: 7.